The entry below gives a single TCR beta chain sequence along with its context. What it binds is unknown. This record belongs to a study of cytomegalovirus exposure and HLA in healthy donors. Study overall: An early release of data contained 75 million to 90 million unique TCRs, which came from HLA-typed donors.

PCR amplification relied on 60 Vbeta primers (plus 13 Jbeta primers). Sequencing used immunoSEQ multiplex PCR; TCRdb keeps in-frame clones, though not all of them. The sample consists of 100,000 to 120,000 clones, over 65% of them appearing once. The germline gives CDR1 SQVTM, CDR2 ANQGSEA. The V gene lost 2 bases and the J gene lost 6 bases, with 13 bases spanning the gap. The CDR3 loop spans 13 amino acids. General study points: Sequence variants that were highly shared formed a cluster that was likely a sequencing artifact. It was taken for granted in presence/absence analyses that sequencing depth across donors was roughly uniform. In a later analysis, across HLA loci, associated TCR counts were highest for DRB1, lowest for HLA-C.

The sequenced material came from PBMCs. This clonotype originated in a woman between 35 and 50 years old in good health and CMV-seropositive. V gene TRBV29-1 combines with J gene TRBJ1-2; D is possibly TRBD1 (5 bases). The CDR3 reads CSVEKGQGNGYTF. Here the CDR3 DNA reads TGCAGCGTTGAAAAGGGGCAGGGTAATGGCTACACCTTC.